The T cell receptor beta chain under discussion was sequenced for a study of blood T cell repertoires in COVID-19. Turning to the study itself: Samples taken during acute and convalescent COVID-19 were collected in the United States, Italy and Spain. PBMCs, B-cell-depleted T cells, or T cells were the source of the cDNA or gDNA that made up the material.

Per the authors' pipeline: Reference gene primer amplification gave estimated nucleated cell counts. The assay was immunoSEQ multiplex PCR, and TCRdb's table has in-frame clones only and misses some. V and J calls and clone size are as listed in that table; D and trimming were resolved from the DNA. The sample yields around 310,000 clones, roughly 90% seen once. The CDR3 totals 16 residues. V was clipped by 0 bases and J by 4 bases, with 15 bases between them. CDR1 and CDR2 (germline): SGHTA, FQGNSA. The J gene is TRBJ1-2, the V gene TRBV7-2, with a weak D call TRBD1 (5 bases). Sequencing was done on a sample of peripheral blood. This TCR came from a woman in her forties or fifties with active or convalescent COVID-19. The CDR3 spells CASSLAQGQVVYGYTF. The CDR3 DNA follows: TGTGCCAGCAGCTTAGCGCAGGGCCAGGTTGTCTATGGCTACACCTTC. The full variable domain, completed using reference TRBV7-2 and TRBJ1-2, is GAGVSQSPSNKVTEKGKDVELRCDPISGHTALYWYRQSLGQGLEFLIYFQGNSAPDKSGLPSDRFSAERTGGSVSTLTIQRTQQEDSAVYLCASSLAQGQVVYGYTFGSGTRLTVV.